The TCR beta chain described here comes from a study of cytotoxic CD8 clonotypes in ibrutinib-treated CLL. About the research overall: Among the patients, approximately ten presented as relapsed/refractory and about 15 as treatment-naive; roughly 17 showed unmutated IGHV.

Germline assignment: CDR1 SGHNT and CDR2 YYREEE (reference sequence). The CDR3 runs 16 residues. V was cut by 1 base and J by 0 bases, with 13 bases left in between. Broader study findings: At ibrutinib response, clonality increased, and at progression it declined back toward baseline.

Details on this clone: The antigen is undetermined.

The method was immunoSEQ multiplex PCR; TCRdb's version includes in-frame clones alone and lacks a portion of them. Here the sample spans approximately 320,000 clones, 60% to 80% being singletons. This chain links TRBV5-4 with TRBJ2-5; D ambiguous. The receptor comes from a human donor with chronic lymphocytic leukemia. This sample comprised PBMCs, obtained after 36 months of ibrutinib treatment. The chain's CDR3 is CASSLLIVDNQETQYF. DNA for the CDR3: TGTGCCAGCAGCTTGCTCATTGTAGACAACCAAGAGACCCAGTACTTC. The whole variable domain, remainder taken from reference TRBV5-4 and TRBJ2-5, is ETGVTQSPTHLIKTRGQQVTLRCSSQSGHNTVSWYQQALGQGPQFIFQYYREEENGRGNFPPRFSGLQFPNYSSELNVNALELDDSALYLCASSLLIVDNQETQYFGPGTRLLVL.